Below are 12 T cell receptor beta chains sequenced from a single sample in a study of neoadjuvant anti-PD-1 for oral cavity cancer. Using immunoSEQ multiplex PCR, the repertoire was profiled, and TCRdb retains in-frame clones only, with some absent. This sample has over 14,000 clones, with 70% to 75% found just once. This sample comprised PBMCs, obtained before nivolumab (anti-PD-1) treatment. Source of these receptors: a person between 35 and 79 years old with oral cavity squamous cell carcinoma.

In this sample, this clone turned up a few times. The rearrangement joins TRBV6-1 to TRBJ1-4, with unresolved D. CDR3 length: 16 residues. In germline, CDR1 is MNHNS, CDR2 SASEGT. Trimming cost V 2 bases and J 2 bases, with 12 bases left between them. The CDR3: CASSEFVGETNEKLFF. CDR3 DNA sequence: TGTGCCAGCAGTGAATTTGTGGGTGAGACTAATGAAAAACTGTTTTTT.

This clone was detected a few times. This chain connects TRBV28 to TRBJ1-2, with 9 bases aligning to TRBD1. This CDR3 has 11 residues. The trim removed 8 bases at V and 6 bases at J, leaving 1 base unmatched. Germline CDR1 reads MDHEN; CDR2 reads SYDVKM. CDR3 sequence reads: CASRDRDGYTF. CDR3 coding DNA: TGTGCCAGCCGGGACAGGGATGGCTACACCTTC.

CDR3 region: CASSQDLQVYSNQPQHF. The CDR3 DNA is TGTGCCAGCAGCCAAGATCTTCAGGTGTATAGCAATCAGCCCCAGCATTTT. The rearrangement joins TRBV4-2 to TRBJ1-5; no definite D call. Trimming shortened V by 0 bases and J by 0 bases, and 12 bases separated the two germline ends. Per the germline V gene, CDR1 is LGHNA and CDR2 is YNFKEQ. The CDR3 length is 17 residues.

The rearrangement links TRBV11-2 to TRBJ2-7; D is uncertain. The CDR3 runs to 17 residues. CDR1 SGHAT and CDR2 FQNNGV come from the germline V gene. V lost 2 bases to trimming and J lost 0 bases, with 17 bases between them. CDR3 coding DNA: TGTGCCAGCAGCTTAATTGCGCGGTCGTTCAGCTCCTACGAGCAGTACTTC. Translating gives CASSLIARSFSSYEQYF.

The chain has TRBV9 and TRBJ2-6, with 10 bases identical to TRBD2. The trim removed 0 bases at V and 0 bases at J, leaving 6 bases unmatched. Germline CDR1 reads SGDLS; CDR2 reads YYNGEE. The CDR3 is 19 amino acids. In DNA, the CDR3 is TGTGCCAGCAGCGTAGGGCTAGCGGGAGAAGGCTCTGGGGCCAACGTCCTGACTTTC. Its protein is CASSVGLAGEGSGANVLTF.

The J gene is TRBJ1-1, the V gene TRBV10-1; no reliable D call. V was cut by 6 bases and J by 0 bases, with 8 bases left in between. The CDR3 has 13 amino acids. The germline CDR1 and CDR2 sequences are WNHNN and SYGVQD (reference sequence). The CDR3 coding sequence is TGCGCCAGCAGGGTCGCCGTGAACACTGAAGCTTTCTTT. Amino acid sequence: CASRVAVNTEAFF.

V is TRBV10-3 and J is TRBJ2-7; 7 bases are shared with TRBD1. The V segment lost 4 bases and the J segment 6 bases; nucleotides outside the gene matches: 6. Germline V gives CDR1 ENHRY, CDR2 SYGVKD. The CDR3 sequence is 13 residues long. The CDR3 spells CAISGDTGAEQYF. The CDR3 nucleotides read TGTGCCATCAGTGGGGATACAGGGGCCGAGCAGTACTTC.

The V call is TRBV5-1, the J call TRBJ1-2; D unclear. Germline V gene sequence: CDR1 SGHRS, CDR2 YFSETQ. The ends were cut back, 0 bases at V and 4 bases at J, with 4 bases in the middle. CDR3 size: 12 residues. CDR3 in DNA: TGCGCCAGCAGCTTGGCCCGCTATGGCTACACCTTC. Translation: CASSLARYGYTF.

The chain uses TRBV19 and TRBJ2-3, with D possibly being TRBD1 (5 bases). CDR1 and CDR2 from the germline V gene are LNHDA and SQIVND (reference sequence). This CDR3 has 13 amino acids. V was pared by 7 bases and J by 3 bases, with 11 bases between. The CDR3 nucleotides read TGTGCCAGTAAGGCGCAGGGAACAGATACGCAGTATTTT. It is translated as CASKAQGTDTQYF.

This sequence joins TRBV4-1 and TRBJ2-3, with TRBD2 as a possible D gene (6 bases). The length of the CDR3 is 17 residues. V lost 0 bases and J lost 6, with 19 bases in between. Germline CDR1 and CDR2: MGHRA and YSYEKL. This CDR3 is CASSQEPGLGILDTQYF. In DNA form, the CDR3 reads TGCGCCAGCAGCCAAGAGCCGGGACTGGGGATTTTGGATACGCAGTATTTT.

This chain uses TRBV6-1 with TRBJ2-1, with 9 bases lining up with TRBD1. The germline V gene encodes CDR1 MNHNS and CDR2 SASEGT. The CDR3 covers 14 residues. The trim removed 3 bases at V and 9 bases at J, leaving 6 bases unmatched. The CDR3 DNA follows: TGTGCCAGCAGTGACCTAACAGGGGGCATTGAGCAGTTCTTC. It is translated as CASSDLTGGIEQFF.

This clone was found a few times. Here the CDR3 reads CASSSDRARNEKLFF. DNA for the CDR3: TGTGCCAGTAGTTCCGACAGGGCAAGGAATGAAAAACTGTTTTTT. This chain links TRBV19 with TRBJ1-4; 7 nucleotides match TRBD1. The CDR3 consists of 15 residues. CDR1 LNHDA and CDR2 SQIVND come from the germline V gene (reference sequence). Trimming cost V 5 bases and J 5 bases; bases outside gene matches: 8. Full variable domain (remainder filled in from reference TRBV19 and TRBJ1-4): DGGITQSPKYLFRKEGQNVTLSCEQNLNHDAMYWYRQDPGQGLRLIYYSQIVNDFQKGDIAEGYSVSREKKESFPLTVTSAQKNPTAFYLCASSSDRARNEKLFFGSGTQLSVL.